This TCR beta chain was documented in a study of cytomegalovirus exposure and HLA in healthy donors. This CDR3 spans 11 amino acids. CDR1 and CDR2 from the germline V gene are LNHDA and SQIVND (reference sequence). V dropped 7 bases and J dropped 6 bases, with 7 bases sitting between them. Points on this clone: Its specificity is not known.

Vbeta (60) and Jbeta (13) primers were used in the PCR. Clones were read by immunoSEQ multiplex PCR, and TCRdb kept only the in-frame ones, dropping some. The sample holds 120,000 to 150,000 clones; over 75% are singletons and the top ten take about 5.6%. Notes on the study in general: Later examination showed HLA-associated TCR beta chains had greater clonal expansion than equally common others.

This sequence originates from a young man in good health and CMV-seropositive. The chain has TRBV19 and TRBJ2-1; no firm D call. Sequencing was performed on PBMCs. The CDR3 here is CASTPGNEQFF. Written as DNA, the CDR3 is TGTGCCAGTACCCCCGGCAATGAGCAGTTCTTC.